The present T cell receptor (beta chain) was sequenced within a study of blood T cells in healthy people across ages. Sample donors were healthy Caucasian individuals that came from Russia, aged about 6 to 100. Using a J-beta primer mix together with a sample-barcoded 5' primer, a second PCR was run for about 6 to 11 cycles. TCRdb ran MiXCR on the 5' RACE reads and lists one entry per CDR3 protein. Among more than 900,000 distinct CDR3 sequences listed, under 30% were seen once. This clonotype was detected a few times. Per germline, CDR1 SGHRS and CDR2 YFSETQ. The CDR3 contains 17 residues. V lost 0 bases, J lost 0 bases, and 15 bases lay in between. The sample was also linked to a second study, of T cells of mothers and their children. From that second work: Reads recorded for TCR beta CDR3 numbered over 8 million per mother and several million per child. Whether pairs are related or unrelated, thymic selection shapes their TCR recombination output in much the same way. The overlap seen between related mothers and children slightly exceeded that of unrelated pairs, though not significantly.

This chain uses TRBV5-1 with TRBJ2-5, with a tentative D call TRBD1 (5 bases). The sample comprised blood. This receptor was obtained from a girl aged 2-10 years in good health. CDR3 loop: CASSLADRRQYQETQYF. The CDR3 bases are TGCGCCAGCAGCTTGGCCGATCGCAGACAGTACCAAGAGACCCAGTACTTC.